Following are 11 T cell receptor beta chains from one sample sequenced in a study of human T cells and chemical hapten exposure (dated by TCRdb to the early 2020s). The library was generated by RACE. These reads were obtained on a NextSeq 500. TCRdb itself trimmed the public reads at Q25 with fastp, ran MiXCR and retained productive beta chains. Every CDR3 protein is listed once, alongside the most common genes and DNA of its rows. The sample contains roughly 100,000 distinct CDR3 sequences, around 35% of them found a single time. The top ten clones comprise 2.5% to 3% of the sample. This specimen's time point label, per the study, means: patch test 3, about 24 weeks after DPC sensitization. The sample's treatment or condition label is to be understood as: therapeutic diphenylcyclopropenone sensitization with weekly scalp DPC. This specimen consisted of whole blood, obtained in connection with sensitization to the hapten diphenylcyclopropenone (DPC). All receptors come from a man aged 40-50 years with alopecia areata. Some clones in this sample may be carry-over from other donors' samples.

This clonotype turned up a few times. The chain recombines TRBV29-1 with TRBJ1-1, with D unresolved. V lost 3 bases to trimming and J lost 6 bases, with 8 bases between them. The CDR3 is 11 residues long. CDR1 is SQVTM, CDR2 ANQGSEA, per germline. CDR3 sequence (DNA): TGCAGCGTTGAGGGTAAGGCTGAAGCTTTCTTT. Amino acids: CSVEGKAEAFF.

The chain recombines TRBV5-5 with TRBJ2-5; unclear D gene. Germline CDR1 reads SGHKS; CDR2 reads YYEKEE (reference sequence). This CDR3 is built from 14 residues. Trimming removed 1 base from V and 1 base from J, with 8 bases in between. CDR3 bases: TGTGCCAGCAGCTTGCCGCTGCTCCAAGAGACCCAGTACTTC. It translates to CASSLPLLQETQYF.

This clonotype was picked up a small number of times. This rearrangement joins TRBV20-1 to TRBJ2-7; 9 nucleotides match TRBD2. Germline loops: CDR1 DFQATT, CDR2 SNEGSKA (reference sequence). This CDR3 comprises 14 residues. J was trimmed by 7 bases and V by 1 base; bases with no gene match: 8. CDR3 in amino acids: CSARVLAGRGEQYV. Written as DNA, the CDR3 is TGCAGTGCTAGAGTCCTAGCGGGGAGAGGGGAGCAGTACGTC.

The table lists this clonotype with a few counts. This chain connects TRBV14 to TRBJ2-1, with 7 bases matching TRBD2. The CDR3 spans 15 residues. Germline assignment: CDR1 SGHDN and CDR2 FVKESK. V was clipped by 1 base and J by 0 bases; unmatched bases: 0. The DNA for the CDR3 is TGTGCCAGCAGCCAAGCGGGGGGCTCCTACAATGAGCAGTTCTTC. Its protein is CASSQAGGSYNEQFF.

The J gene is TRBJ2-6, the V gene TRBV18; tentatively, D is TRBD2 (5 bases). The CDR3 totals 15 residues. The V end was cut by 6 bases, the J end by 0 bases, with 9 bases between. The germline CDR1 and CDR2 sequences are KGHSH and LQKENI. The CDR3 loop is CASSPTSSGANVLTF. In DNA, the CDR3 is TGTGCCAGCTCGCCCACTAGCTCTGGGGCCAACGTCCTGACTTTC.

This clonotype was picked up a small number of times. The chain uses TRBV29-1 and TRBJ2-5; D gene uncertain. Germline loops: CDR1 SQVTM, CDR2 ANQGSEA. The CDR3 has 13 residues. V was trimmed by 3 bases and J by 5 bases, leaving 13 bases between them. The DNA for the CDR3 is TGCAGCGTTGAGAGGACGGAGACGGAGACCCAGTACTTC. Its protein is CSVERTETETQYF.

This clonotype was recorded a few times. The chain couples TRBV12-3 or TRBV12-4 to TRBJ2-3; 7 bases line up with TRBD1. The CDR3 covers 15 residues. V shed 6 bases and J 1 base; nucleotides not matched to a gene: 7. Here the CDR3 reads CASSPDRVGTDTQYF. The CDR3 coding sequence is TGTGCCAGCAGCCCCGACAGGGTAGGCACAGATACGCAGTATTTT.

This clonotype has only a few counts. The V gene is TRBV10-3, the J gene TRBJ2-2; unclear D gene. The ends were cut back, 0 bases at V and 6 bases at J, with 8 bases in the middle. The CDR3 is made up of 14 amino acids. CDR1 and CDR2 (germline): ENHRY, SYGVKD. The CDR3 DNA is TGTGCCATCAGTGAGTCGATGGACGCCGGGGAGCTGTTTTTT. The encoded protein is CAISESMDAGELFF.

The rearrangement links TRBV28 to TRBJ2-7; D possibly corresponds to TRBD2 (5 bases). The V gene's germline CDR1 is MDHEN and CDR2 SYDVKM. V shed 8 bases and J shed 0 bases, with 14 bases lying between them. The CDR3 totals 14 residues. CDR3 in DNA: TGTGCCAGCCAACCACCCGGGGACTCCTACGAGCAGTACTTC. Protein: CASQPPGDSYEQYF.

The chain recombines TRBV3-1 with TRBJ2-7; D is unresolved. Germline V gene lookup returns CDR1 LGHDT and CDR2 YNNKEL (reference sequence). The CDR3 consists of 14 residues. Trimming took off 2 bases at V and 2 bases at J, with 10 bases between the two ends. The CDR3 protein is CASSQFTGPYEQYF. The CDR3 coding sequence is TGTGCCAGCAGCCAATTCACGGGCCCCTACGAGCAGTACTTC.

The CDR3 nucleotides are TGTGCCAGCAGTTTAATTATGAGGGGGCTTGGGAACACCGGGGAGCTGTTTTTT. Its protein product is CASSLIMRGLGNTGELFF. The V call is TRBV28, the J call TRBJ2-2, with 7 positions matching TRBD1. This CDR3 has 18 amino acids. Germline CDR1 and CDR2: MDHEN and SYDVKM. V shed 2 bases, J shed 1 base, and the junction held 10 bases outside the gene matches.